One sample yielded the 26 T cell receptor beta chains listed below, sequenced in a study of blood T cell repertoires in COVID-19. TCRdb's table, derived via immunoSEQ multiplex PCR, lists solely in-frame clones and lacks some. This sample carries 320,000 or so clones, 88% of them seen once, and the ten largest clones take about 5%. The specimen was PBMCs or T cells enriched from blood (not recorded which). The receptors stem from a man aged 30 to 39 who had recovered from COVID-19.

In its sample, this clone was seen once. This sequence joins TRBV6-5 and TRBJ1-2; weak D call: TRBD1 (5 bases). The germline gives CDR1 MNHEY, CDR2 SVGAGI. CDR3 length: 11 residues. Between the trimmed V and J ends, which lost 7 bases and 7 bases, there was a span of 10 bases. The CDR3 protein is CASKGQSGYTF. The DNA of the CDR3 is TGTGCCAGCAAAGGACAAAGTGGCTACACCTTC.

The V and J genes are TRBV5-1 and TRBJ1-2, with D uncertain. In germline, CDR1 is SGHRS, CDR2 YFSETQ. Trimming took off 0 bases at V and 2 bases at J, with 11 bases between the two ends. The CDR3 loop spans 15 amino acids. In nucleotides, the CDR3 is TGCGCCAGCAGCTTGGAAGGAGGGAGGAACTATGGCTACACCTTC. Encoded protein: CASSLEGGRNYGYTF.

The chain recombines TRBV28 with TRBJ1-6; D unresolved. Germline V gene sequence: CDR1 MDHEN, CDR2 SYDVKM. The CDR3 loop spans 12 amino acids. V was pared by 2 bases and J by 7 bases, with 3 bases between. CDR3 protein: CASSLSNSPLHF. CDR3 in DNA: TGTGCCAGCAGTTTAAGCAATTCACCCCTCCACTTT.

The gene calls are TRBV24-1 and TRBJ2-3; D is possibly TRBD2 (6 bases). The CDR3 is made up of 14 amino acids. Per germline, CDR1 KGHDR and CDR2 SFDVKD. Trimming pared 7 bases from V and 5 bases from J, leaving 15 bases between. The CDR3 nucleotides are TGTGCCACCAGGCTAGGAGGGCGCGAAGATACGCAGTATTTT. This sequence encodes CATRLGGREDTQYF.

The chain carries TRBV18 and TRBJ2-6; tentative D call: TRBD1 (6 bases). Trimming removed 5 bases from V and 0 bases from J, with 14 bases in between. The length of the CDR3 is 17 residues. Looked up from germline, CDR1 is KGHSH and CDR2 is LQKENI. CDR3 in amino acids: CASSRRTAYSGANVLTF. CDR3 DNA sequence: TGTGCCAGCTCAAGACGGACAGCCTACTCTGGGGCCAACGTCCTGACTTTC.

The table lists this clone with a count of one. The chain employs TRBV2 and TRBJ1-1; a weak D match, TRBD1 (5 bases). The germline V gene has CDR1 SNHLY and CDR2 FYNNEI. This CDR3 contains 14 residues. The V end was cut by 3 bases, the J end by 2 bases, with 10 bases between. The CDR3 sequence is CASSDVGGNTEAFF. CDR3 DNA sequence: TGTGCCAGCAGTGACGTCGGGGGAAACACTGAAGCTTTCTTT.

The rearrangement uses TRBV9 and TRBJ1-1, with unresolved D. CDR1 SGDLS and CDR2 YYNGEE come from the germline V gene. The CDR3 consists of 15 residues. Trimming took off 0 bases at V and 1 base at J, with 10 bases between the two ends. CDR3 DNA: TGTGCCAGCAGCGTAGCAGGCAGGCAGAACACTGAAGCTTTCTTT. It yields the protein CASSVAGRQNTEAFF.

The chain recombines TRBV6-5 with TRBJ2-7, with TRBD2 as a possible D gene (6 bases). Trimming cost V 4 bases and J 5 bases, with 12 bases left between them. Germline lookup yields CDR1 MNHEY and CDR2 SVGAGI. There are 13 residues in the CDR3. CDR3 loop: CASSSSRGHEQYF. DNA for the CDR3: TGTGCCAGCAGTTCCTCGCGGGGCCACGAGCAGTACTTC.

This clone was recorded once. The chain recombines TRBV13 with TRBJ1-6; D ambiguous. Trimming shortened V by 5 bases and J by 0 bases, and 8 bases separated the two germline ends. The CDR3 length is 15 residues. Germline CDR1 PRHDT, CDR2 FYEKMQ (reference sequence). The CDR3 protein is CASSKRTSYNSPLHF. CDR3 nucleotides: TGTGCCAGCAGCAAGCGAACCTCCTATAATTCACCCCTCCACTTT.

This clone was seen a few times. This chain connects TRBV18 to TRBJ1-1, with TRBD1 as a possible D gene (6 bases). The ends were cut back, 3 bases at V and 8 bases at J, with 16 bases in the middle. The CDR3 is made up of 14 amino acids. CDR1 is KGHSH and CDR2 is LQKENI in the germline V gene. This CDR3 is CASSPFKGQSEAFF. DNA for the CDR3: TGTGCCAGCTCACCCTTCAAAGGACAGAGCGAAGCTTTCTTT. The whole variable domain, filled in from reference TRBV18 and TRBJ1-1, reads NAGVMQNPRHLVRRRGQEARLRCSPMKGHSHVYWYRQLPEEGLKFMVYLQKENIIDESGMPKERFSAEFPKEGPSILRIQQVVRGDSAAYFCASSPFKGQSEAFFGQGTRLTVV.

The genes are TRBV7-9 and TRBJ2-7; TRBD1 agrees at 9 bases. Germline loops: CDR1 SEHNR, CDR2 FQNEAQ (reference sequence). V lost 5 bases, J lost 0 bases, and 5 bases stayed unmatched. The CDR3 is 15 amino acids. The CDR3 DNA reads as TGTGCCAGCAGCGGCACAGGGGGCCCCTCCTACGAGCAGTACTTC. This sequence encodes CASSGTGGPSYEQYF.

This clone appeared a single time. The J gene is TRBJ2-3, the V gene TRBV9, with 11 bases identical to TRBD2. J gave up 4 bases and V 3 bases, and 13 bases lay outside the gene matches. The germline CDR1 and CDR2 sequences are SGDLS and YYNGEE. The CDR3 consists of 18 residues. CDR3 sequence reads: CASSEIGASGGLADTQYF. The CDR3 DNA reads TGTGCCAGCAGCGAGATCGGGGCTAGCGGGGGGTTAGCAGATACGCAGTATTTT.

Turning to this clone: The junction differs from germline at one of its ends, possibly a read error. Here the CDR3 DNA reads TGTGCCAGCAGCTACTCCATGGTTCAGGCAGCTACGATTGAAGCTTTCTTT. Translation: CASSYSMVQAATIEAFF. The V and J genes are TRBV6-2 or TRBV6-3 and TRBJ1-1; D unclear. This CDR3 has 17 amino acids. Germline loops: CDR1 MNHEY, CDR2 SVGEGT.

J is TRBJ2-1 and V is TRBV18; 7 bases align to TRBD2. From germline, CDR1 is KGHSH and CDR2 LQKENI. This CDR3 comprises 15 residues. V shed 3 bases, J shed 2 bases, and the junction held 4 bases outside the gene matches. The CDR3 region has the DNA TGTGCCAGCTCACCTTTCGGGGGGACCTACAATGAGCAGTTCTTC. It specifies CASSPFGGTYNEQFF.

This sequence joins TRBV2 and TRBJ1-5; no firm D call. Trimming took 0 bases from V and 4 from J, leaving 10 bases between them. Germline lookup yields CDR1 SNHLY and CDR2 FYNNEI. The length of the CDR3 is 15 residues. The DNA of the CDR3 is TGTGCCAGCAGTGAAGCGCTGGCGGGGAATCAGCCCCAGCATTTT. This translates into CASSEALAGNQPQHF.

The chain uses TRBV2 and TRBJ1-5; 7 bases are shared with TRBD1. Losses at the gene ends were 7 bases for V and 0 bases for J; bases not matched to a gene: 6. The CDR3 has 15 amino acids. Germline V gene data show CDR1 as SNHLY and CDR2 as FYNNEI. The CDR3 nucleotides read TGTGCCAGCAAGTTACAGGGGAGTAGCAATCAGCCCCAGCATTTT. Encoded protein: CASKLQGSSNQPQHF.

This clone was found once. This chain connects TRBV18 to TRBJ2-2; D is perhaps TRBD1 (6 bases). The CDR3 consists of 15 residues. V was pared by 2 bases and J by 0 bases, with 7 bases between. Germline V CDR1 and CDR2: KGHSH, LQKENI. The CDR3 DNA reads as TGTGCCAGCTCACCAGCAGGGGCGAACACCGGGGAGCTGTTTTTT. This codes for CASSPAGANTGELFF.

The chain recombines TRBV5-1 with TRBJ1-2; TRBD1 matches at 11 bases. The ends lost 4 bases at V and 6 bases at J; junction bases unmatched: 5. Germline CDR1 is SGHRS and CDR2 is YFSETQ. The CDR3 spans 14 residues. The CDR3 nucleotides are TGCGCCAGCAGCCCTGGGACAGGGGGAAATGGCTACACCTTC. The encoded protein is CASSPGTGGNGYTF.

This chain connects TRBV5-1 to TRBJ1-5; possibly TRBD1 for D (6 bases). The V gene's germline CDR1 is SGHRS and CDR2 YFSETQ. Trimming took off 4 bases at V and 9 bases at J, with 14 bases between the two ends. The CDR3 sequence is 13 residues long. The CDR3 DNA reads TGCGCCAGCAGCCCTACAGGGCCACCGCCCCAGCATTTT. Translated, it gives CASSPTGPPPQHF.

This rearrangement joins TRBV10-3 to TRBJ1-1, with D possibly being TRBD1 (6 bases). CDR3 length: 14 amino acids. Germline-derived CDR1 and CDR2 are ENHRY and SYGVKD. V was clipped by 0 bases and J by 6 bases, with 11 bases between them. The CDR3 here is CAISESQGNSEAFF. CDR3 nucleotides: TGTGCCATCAGTGAGTCACAGGGAAATTCTGAAGCTTTCTTT.

The chain carries TRBV28 and TRBJ1-2; perhaps TRBD1 as D (5 bases). This CDR3 region has 14 residues. Looked up from germline, CDR1 is MDHEN and CDR2 is SYDVKM. The V end was cut by 2 bases, the J end by 4 bases, with 11 bases between. CDR3 in amino acids: CASSLSGGSYGYTF. CDR3 nucleotide sequence: TGTGCCAGCAGTTTAAGCGGGGGGAGCTATGGCTACACCTTC.

The rearrangement uses TRBV19 and TRBJ1-6, with TRBD1 identical over 9 bases. The CDR3 is made up of 14 amino acids. Germline V gene sequence: CDR1 LNHDA, CDR2 SQIVND (reference sequence). The trim removed 4 bases at V and 7 bases at J, leaving 2 bases unmatched. The CDR3 loop reads CASSTGTGNSPLHF. As DNA, the CDR3 is TGTGCCAGTAGTACTGGGACAGGGAATTCACCCCTCCACTTT.

This chain links TRBV5-4 with TRBJ2-2; D gene unclear. In germline, CDR1 is SGHNT, CDR2 YYREEE (reference sequence). The CDR3 loop spans 12 amino acids. The V end lost 1 base, the J end lost 7 bases, and 5 bases lay between the germline ends. CDR3 amino acids: CASSLNIGELFF. The CDR3 DNA is TGTGCCAGCAGCTTGAATATCGGGGAGCTGTTTTTT.

The chain carries TRBV12-3 or TRBV12-4 and TRBJ2-1, with a possible D match to TRBD1 (5 bases). The CDR3 is 13 amino acids. V shed 6 bases and J shed 6 bases, with 12 bases lying between them. The DNA for the CDR3 is TGTGCCAGCAGGGACACTCTAGTCAATGAGCAGTTCTTC. This codes for CASRDTLVNEQFF.

The chain employs TRBV19 and TRBJ1-5, with 7 bases that match TRBD1. The CDR3 consists of 17 residues. CDR1 is LNHDA and CDR2 is SQIVND in the germline V gene (reference sequence). V lost 3 bases and J lost 3; bases outside the gene matches: 11. Written as DNA, the CDR3 is TGTGCCAGTAGTATCGCAGTGACAGGGATTAACAATCAGCCCCAGCATTTT. Translating gives CASSIAVTGINNQPQHF.

This chain joins TRBV7-8 and TRBJ1-1; tentatively, D is TRBD1 (5 bases). In germline, CDR1 is SGHVS, CDR2 FQNEAQ. CDR3 length: 15 residues. Between the trimmed V and J ends, which lost 0 bases and 5 bases, there was a span of 13 bases. The CDR3 loop reads CASSLADLEGTEAFF. In DNA, the CDR3 is TGTGCCAGCAGCTTAGCTGACTTGGAGGGGACTGAAGCTTTCTTT. Filled out from reference TRBV7-8 and TRBJ1-1, the complete variable domain reads GAGVSQSPRYKVAKRGQDVALRCDPISGHVSLFWYQQALGQGPEFLTYFQNEAQLDKSGLPSDRFFAERPEGSVSTLKIQRTQQEDSAVYLCASSLADLEGTEAFFGQGTRLTVV.